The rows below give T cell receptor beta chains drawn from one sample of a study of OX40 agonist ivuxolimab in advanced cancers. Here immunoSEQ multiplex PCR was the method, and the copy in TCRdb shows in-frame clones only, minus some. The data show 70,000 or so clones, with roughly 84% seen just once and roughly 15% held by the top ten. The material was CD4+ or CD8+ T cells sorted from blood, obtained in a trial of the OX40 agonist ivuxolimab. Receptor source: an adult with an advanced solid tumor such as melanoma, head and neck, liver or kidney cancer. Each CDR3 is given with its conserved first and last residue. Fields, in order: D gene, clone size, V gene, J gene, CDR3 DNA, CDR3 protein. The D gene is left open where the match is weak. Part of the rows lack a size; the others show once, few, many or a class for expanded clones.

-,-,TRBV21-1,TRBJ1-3,TGTGCCAGCAGCAAAGCGAGAAAAGGCAGGGCTGGAAACACCATATATTTT,CASSKARKGRAGNTIYF
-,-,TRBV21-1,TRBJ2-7,TGTGCCAGCAGCAAAGCGGCAGGCCGAATTTACGAGCAGTACTTC,CASSKAAGRIYEQYF
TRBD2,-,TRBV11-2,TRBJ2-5,TGTGCCAGCAGCCTCAGCGGGAGGAAAGAGACCCAGTACTTC,CASSLSGRKETQYF
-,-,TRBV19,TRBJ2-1,TGTGCCAGTAGTATCCCCAGATCTCCAGGTCTTAATGAGCAGTTCTTC,CASSIPRSPGLNEQFF
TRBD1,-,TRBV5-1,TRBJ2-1,TGCGCCAGCACCCCGACAGGGAGCTCCTACAATGAGCAGTTCTTC,CASTPTGSSYNEQFF
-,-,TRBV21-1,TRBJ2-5,TGTGCCAGCGGACTTAGAGGGCGGGGGGAGACCCAGTACTTC,CASGLRGRGETQYF
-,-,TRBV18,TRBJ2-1,TGTGCCAGCTCACCGGACACCTACAATGAGCAGTTCTTC,CASSPDTYNEQFF
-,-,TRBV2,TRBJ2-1,TGTGCCAGCAGCGAAGGGGGTTGGGATGAGCAGTTCTTC,CASSEGGWDEQFF
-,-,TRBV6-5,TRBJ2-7,TGTGCCAGCAGTTATCAAGGGGTTGGCTACTCCTACGAGCAGTACTTC,CASSYQGVGYSYEQYF
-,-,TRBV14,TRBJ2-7,TGTGCCAGCAGCCCTACAGGGTACGAGCAGTACTTC,CASSPTGYEQYF
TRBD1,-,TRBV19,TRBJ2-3,TGTGCCAGTAGTACCACACAGGGGGATAACACAGATACGCAGTATTTT,CASSTTQGDNTDTQYF
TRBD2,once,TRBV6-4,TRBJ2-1,TGTGCCAGCAGTCGGACTAGCGGGACCTACAATGAGCAGTTCTTC,CASSRTSGTYNEQFF
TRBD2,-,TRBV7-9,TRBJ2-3,TGTGCCAGCAGCTTATCAGCGGGAGGAAGCACAGATACGCAGTATTTT,CASSLSAGGSTDTQYF
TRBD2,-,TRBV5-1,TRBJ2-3,TGCGCCAGCAGTATCCGGAGCGGGAGTTCCACAGATACGCAGTATTTT,CASSIRSGSSTDTQYF
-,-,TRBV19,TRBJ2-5,TGTGCCAGTAGTATTGGTGGGACACCCCAAGAGACCCAGTACTTC,CASSIGGTPQETQYF
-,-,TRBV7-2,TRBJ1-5,TGTGCCAGCAGCTTAGATTCCAGGGGCGGTAATCAGCCCCAGCATTTT,CASSLDSRGGNQPQHF
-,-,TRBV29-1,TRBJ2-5,TGCAGCGTTGATACGCAAGAGACCCAGTACTTC,CSVDTQETQYF
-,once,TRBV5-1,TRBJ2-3,TGCGCCAGCAGCTTGGTATATGGGAACCTCGATACGCAGTATTTT,CASSLVYGNLDTQYF
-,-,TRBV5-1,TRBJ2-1,TGCGCCAGCAGCTTGGGGCAGGAATGGGATGAGCAGTTCTTC,CASSLGQEWDEQFF
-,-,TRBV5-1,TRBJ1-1,TGCGCCAGCAGCTTGGTCGCGCAGGGGCCCGGCATGGCTTTCTTT,CASSLVAQGPGMAFF
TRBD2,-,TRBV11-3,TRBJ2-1,TGTGCCAGCAGCTTGCCCCCGGGACTAGCGGGAATCTACAATGAGCAGTTCTTC,CASSLPPGLAGIYNEQFF
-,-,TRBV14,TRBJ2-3,TGTGCCAGCAGCCAAGAACTAGCTTATACGCAGTATTTT,CASSQELAYTQYF
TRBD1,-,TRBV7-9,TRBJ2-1,TGTGCCAGCAGCTTCGCCGGGACAGGGTTCAGTGAGCAGTTCTTC,CASSFAGTGFSEQFF
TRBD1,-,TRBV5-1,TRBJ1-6,TGCGCCAGCAGCCTAGACAGGGGAAATTCACCCCTCCACTTT,CASSLDRGNSPLHF
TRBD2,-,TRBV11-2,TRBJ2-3,TGTGCCAGCAGCTTAGGTAGCGGGAAAACAGATACGCAGTATTTT,CASSLGSGKTDTQYF
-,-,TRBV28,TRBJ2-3,TGTGCCAGCAACCGACAGAGGACCACAGATACGCAGTATTTT,CASNRQRTTDTQYF
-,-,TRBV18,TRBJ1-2,TGTGCCAGCTCACCAACACAGGGAAAGGGTGGCTACACCTTC,CASSPTQGKGGYTF
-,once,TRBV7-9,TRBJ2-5,TGTGCCAGCAGCCGTGGCGGGGACGGCCAAGAGACCCAGTACTTC,CASSRGGDGQETQYF
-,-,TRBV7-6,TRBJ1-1,TGTGCCAGCAGCTCCAACAACGGCAGGGACGCAACTGAAGCTTTCTTT,CASSSNNGRDATEAFF
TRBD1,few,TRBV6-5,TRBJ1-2,TGTGCCAGCAGTTGGACAGGGGATGGCTACACCTTC,CASSWTGDGYTF
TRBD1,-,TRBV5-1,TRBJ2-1,TGCGCCAGCAGCGTGGGGACAGGGAAGAATGAGCAGTTCTTC,CASSVGTGKNEQFF
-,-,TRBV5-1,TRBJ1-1,TGCGCCAGCAGCTTTGACCCCCGGAACACTGAAGCTTTCTTT,CASSFDPRNTEAFF
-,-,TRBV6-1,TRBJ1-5,TGTGCCAGCAGTGAAGCGCGGGGTACAGCCCAGCATTTT,CASSEARGTAQHF
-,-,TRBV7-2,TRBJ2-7,TGTGCCAGCAGCATTGATAGCGGTCTTTCCTACGAGCAGTACTTC,CASSIDSGLSYEQYF
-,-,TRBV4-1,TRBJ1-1,TGCGCCAGCAGCCAAGATTGGCTCGAGGGGAACACTGAAGCTTTCTTT,CASSQDWLEGNTEAFF
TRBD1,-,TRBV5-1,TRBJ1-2,TGCGCCAGCAGCACAACCACAGGGGGCTATGGCTACACCTTC,CASSTTTGGYGYTF
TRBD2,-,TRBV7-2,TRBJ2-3,TGTGCCAGCAGCTTAGTAGCGGGAGCGACAGATACGCAGTATTTT,CASSLVAGATDTQYF
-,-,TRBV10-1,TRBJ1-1,TGCGCCAGCAGTGAGTCTCCGGACACTGAAGCTTTCTTT,CASSESPDTEAFF
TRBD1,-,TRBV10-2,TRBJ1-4,TGCGCCAGCAGTGAACCCGGGACAGGGAAGGAAAAACTGTTTTTT,CASSEPGTGKEKLFF
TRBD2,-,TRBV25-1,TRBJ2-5,TGTGCCAGCAGGAGAGCTAGCGGAAACCAAGAGACCCAGTACTTC,CASRRASGNQETQYF
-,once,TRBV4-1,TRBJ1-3,TGCGCCAGCAGCCAAGGGGGGGGACGCCGAAGAAACACCATATATTTT,CASSQGGGRRRNTIYF
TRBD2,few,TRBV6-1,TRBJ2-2,TGTGCCAGCATTCGTGGTAGCGGGTATCCCGGGGAGCTGTTTTTT,CASIRGSGYPGELFF
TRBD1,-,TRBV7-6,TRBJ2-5,TGTGCCAGCAGCAGGACAGGGAGGGAGACCCAGTACTTC,CASSRTGRETQYF
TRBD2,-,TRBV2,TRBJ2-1,TGTGCCAGCAGTGAGAGAGCGGGGGCCTACAATGAGCAGTTCTTC,CASSERAGAYNEQFF